These 3 T cell receptor beta chains share one sample of origin, sequenced in a study of blood T cell repertoires in COVID-19. Profiling relied on immunoSEQ multiplex PCR, and the TCRdb table lists in-frame clones only, not all of them. The data contain 130,000 to 150,000 clones, 70% to 85% of them singletons. Sequencing was done on a sample of PBMCs or T cells enriched from blood (not recorded which). Receptors were obtained from a man in his fifties or sixties who had recovered from COVID-19.

V and J are TRBV18 and TRBJ2-7, with 10 bases fitting TRBD2. Germline assignment: CDR1 KGHSH and CDR2 LQKENI. This CDR3 contains 17 residues. V dropped 3 bases and J dropped 3; count of bases not matched to a gene: 11. This CDR3 is CASSPLPSGSLIYEQYF. The DNA of the CDR3 is TGTGCCAGCTCACCCCTACCTAGCGGGAGCTTGATCTACGAGCAGTACTTC.

The rearrangement links TRBV5-4 to TRBJ2-5; TRBD1 agrees at 8 bases. The CDR3 is made up of 14 amino acids. The germline CDR1 and CDR2 sequences are SGHNT and YYREEE (reference sequence). Unmatched junction bases numbered 0, after V lost 0 bases and J lost 2 bases. CDR3 protein: CASSLGQGQETQYF. In nucleotides, the CDR3 is TGTGCCAGCAGCTTGGGACAGGGGCAAGAGACCCAGTACTTC. Combining the CDR3 with reference TRBV5-4 and TRBJ2-5 gives the whole variable domain ETGVTQSPTHLIKTRGQQVTLRCSSQSGHNTVSWYQQALGQGPQFIFQYYREEENGRGNFPPRFSGLQFPNYSSELNVNALELDDSALYLCASSLGQGQETQYFGPGTRLLVL.

The CDR3 nucleotides read TGTGCCAGCGGGGAGGTAACCGGGGAGCTGTTTTTT. Amino acids: CASGEVTGELFF. The chain couples TRBV9 to TRBJ2-2; D might be TRBD2 (6 bases). CDR1 SGDLS and CDR2 YYNGEE come from the germline V gene. CDR3 length equals 12 residues. Deletions cut 7 bases from V and 5 bases from J, with 9 bases between.